This TCR beta chain was observed in a study of CD8 T cells in Susac syndrome. Random hexamers were used to reverse transcribe roughly 0.45 to 1 ug of RNA. TCRdb reprocessed the immunoSEQ multiplex PCR reads via MiXCR and lists one record per CDR3 protein. The sample yields approximately 180,000 distinct CDR3 sequences, approximately 95% seen once. Germline CDR1 is MNHEY and CDR2 is SVGAGI. There are 15 residues in the CDR3. V was clipped by 6 bases and J by 1 base, with 12 bases between them. The receptor was derived from a human donor with multiple sclerosis. J is TRBJ1-4 and V is TRBV6-5, with a weak D call TRBD1 (6 bases). The sample was CD4+ T cells from PBMCs. CDR3 region: CASRPTGITNEKLFF. The DNA of the CDR3 is TGTGCCAGCAGGCCTACAGGGATAACTAATGAAAAACTGTTTTTT.